These 9 T cell receptor beta chains came from one sample sequenced in a study of control samples from healthy donors and cancer patients. Produced via immunoSEQ multiplex PCR; TCRdb's table is partial and in-frame only. The table lists around 130,000 clones, 87% of them singletons. Sequenced: blood. These receptors were obtained from a man younger than 45 in good health.

In this sample, this clone turned up a few times. The J gene is TRBJ1-5, the V gene TRBV2, with 10 bases matching TRBD1. This CDR3 is 14 amino acids long. V gave up 7 bases and J gave up 5 bases; unmatched junction bases: 5. Per the germline V gene, CDR1 is SNHLY and CDR2 is FYNNEI. CDR3 bases: TGTGCCAGCACCTGGGACAGGGGCGATCAGCCCCAGCATTTT. As protein: CASTWDRGDQPQHF.

The chain combines TRBV24-1 with TRBJ2-7; TRBD2 matches 7 bases. V lost 9 bases and J lost 0; bases outside the gene matches: 7. The CDR3 spans 14 residues. Looked up from germline, CDR1 is KGHDR and CDR2 is SFDVKD. CDR3 nucleotide sequence: TGTGCCACCTCTCCGGGGGGTGGCTCCTACGAGCAGTACTTC. It specifies CATSPGGGSYEQYF.

V and J are TRBV4-1 and TRBJ1-1; maybe TRBD1 (5 bases). Germline values: CDR1 MGHRA, CDR2 YSYEKL. V lost 9 bases, J lost 5 bases, and 10 bases lay in between. CDR3 length: 11 amino acids. The CDR3 sequence is CASREGTEAFF. In nucleotides, the CDR3 is TGCGCCAGTCGGGAGGGGACTGAAGCTTTCTTT.

The genes are TRBV11-2 and TRBJ1-2; TRBD1 matches 9 bases. The germline CDR1 and CDR2 sequences are SGHAT and FQNNGV. This CDR3 has 15 amino acids. V gave up 5 bases and J gave up 7 bases; unmatched junction bases: 11. CDR3 amino acids: CASSPHRTGERGYTF. The CDR3 DNA reads as TGTGCCAGCAGCCCTCATCGGACAGGGGAACGTGGCTACACCTTC.

This sequence joins TRBV29-1 and TRBJ1-1; tentative D call: TRBD1 (6 bases). This CDR3 contains 14 residues. CDR1 and CDR2 (germline): SQVTM, ANQGSEA. V was pared by 5 bases and J by 3 bases, with 16 bases between. The chain's CDR3 is CSVIQGPVDTEAFF. CDR3 nucleotides: TGCAGCGTTATCCAGGGGCCGGTCGACACTGAAGCTTTCTTT.

This rearrangement joins TRBV7-2 to TRBJ1-1; D is unresolved. CDR3 length: 13 amino acids. CDR1 and CDR2 from the germline V gene are SGHTA and FQGNSA. The ends were cut back, 1 base at V and 8 bases at J, with 11 bases in the middle. The CDR3 coding sequence is TGTGCCAGCAGCTTAGTGGAGGGAGCCGAAGCTTTCTTT. Its translation: CASSLVEGAEAFF.

This clone occurred a few times. The chain employs TRBV28 and TRBJ1-5; D may be TRBD1 (6 bases). Trimming took 5 bases from V and 1 from J, leaving 15 bases between them. Looked up from germline, CDR1 is MDHEN and CDR2 is SYDVKM. The CDR3 contains 16 residues. CDR3 DNA: TGTGCCAGCAGTCCCAGGGGAGCGAGGAGCAATCAGCCCCAGCATTTT. Protein product: CASSPRGARSNQPQHF. Full variable domain (remainder filled in from reference TRBV28 and TRBJ1-5): DVKVTQSSRYLVKRTGEKVFLECVQDMDHENMFWYRQDPGLGLRLIYFSYDVKMKEKGDIPEGYSVSREKKERFSLILESASTNQTSMYLCASSPRGARSNQPQHFGDGTRLSIL.

This chain links TRBV6-6 with TRBJ1-4; TRBD1 agrees at 7 bases. The CDR3 loop spans 15 amino acids. The V and J ends lost 2 bases and 8 bases, in that order; junction bases with no gene match: 8. Germline loops: CDR1 MNHNY, CDR2 SVGAGI (reference sequence). The CDR3 DNA reads as TGTGCCAGCAGTTACCTTGCAGGGGGAGGCGAAAAACTGTTTTTT. Translation gives CASSYLAGGGEKLFF.

This clone was found once. This CDR3 is CASSSGQGNTYEQYV. Written as DNA, the CDR3 is TGTGCCAGTAGTAGTGGACAGGGGAATACCTACGAGCAGTACGTC. The chain employs TRBV19 and TRBJ2-7; 9 nucleotides align to TRBD1. The CDR3 extends over 15 amino acids. Germline V lookup: CDR1 LNHDA, CDR2 SQIVND (reference sequence). Trimming at V came to 4 bases and at J to 2 bases, leaving 6 bases not matched to a gene.